Described below is a single TCR beta chain sequence and its context. Antigen unknown. Germline V gives CDR1 MGHDK, CDR2 SYGVNS. Trimming stripped 2 bases from V and 10 bases from J, with 15 bases between. The CDR3 length is 15 residues. PCR primers comprised 60 Vbeta and 13 Jbeta primers. Sequenced by immunoSEQ multiplex PCR; TCRdb stores in-frame clones only, minus some. In the table there are some 110,000 clones, roughly 69% of which are singletons. This sample is drawn from a study of cytomegalovirus exposure and HLA in healthy donors. General observations from the study: Researchers catalogued 160 or so TCR beta chains as cytomegalovirus-associated.

This clonotype was sampled from a woman in her twenties or thirties in good health and CMV-seronegative. V and J are TRBV25-1 and TRBJ1-6, with D maybe TRBD1 (6 bases). The specimen sequenced was PBMCs. The CDR3 here is CASSEIEGERSPLHF. As DNA, the CDR3 is TGTGCCAGCAGTGAAATAGAGGGGGAGAGGTCACCCCTCCACTTT.